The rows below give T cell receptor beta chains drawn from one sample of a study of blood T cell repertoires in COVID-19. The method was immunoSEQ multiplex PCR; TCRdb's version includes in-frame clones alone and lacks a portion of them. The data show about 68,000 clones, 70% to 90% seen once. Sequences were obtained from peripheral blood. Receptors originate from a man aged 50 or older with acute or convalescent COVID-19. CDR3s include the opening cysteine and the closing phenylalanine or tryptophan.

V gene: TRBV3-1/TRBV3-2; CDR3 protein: CASSQEDLTAAPPDTQYF
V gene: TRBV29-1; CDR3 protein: CSAQVNEQFF
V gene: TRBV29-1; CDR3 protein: CSAWTGENYGYTF
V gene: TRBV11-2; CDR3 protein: CASSLGRENTEAFF
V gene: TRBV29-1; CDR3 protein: CSVLPYQGELFF
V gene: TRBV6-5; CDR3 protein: CASSSPMESYEQYF
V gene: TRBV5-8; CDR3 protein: CASSLYGQGAGGELFF
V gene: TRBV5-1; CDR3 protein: CASSLWQRGIQETQYF
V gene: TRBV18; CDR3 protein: CASSPDKNSYNSPLHF
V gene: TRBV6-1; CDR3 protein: CASSEGWQNYEQYF
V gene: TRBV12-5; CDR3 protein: CASGLQTGGPANEQFF
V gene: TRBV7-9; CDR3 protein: CARGAGSNTGELFF
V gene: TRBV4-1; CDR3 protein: CASSRYNEQFF
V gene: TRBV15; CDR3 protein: CATSRRTGGNQPQHF
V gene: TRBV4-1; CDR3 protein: CASSQEAHDNYGYTF
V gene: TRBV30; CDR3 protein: CAWSEGDSRNTIYF
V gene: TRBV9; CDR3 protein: CASGKLAGGSDTQYF
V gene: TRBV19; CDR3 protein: CASTQSSALYGYTF
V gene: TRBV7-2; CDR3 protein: CASSLSSPTDTQYF
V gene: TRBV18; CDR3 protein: CASSPLQGLGETQYF
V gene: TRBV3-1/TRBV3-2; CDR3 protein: CASSQPHLGHEQYF
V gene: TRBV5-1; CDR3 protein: CASSLDPGQGNIQYF
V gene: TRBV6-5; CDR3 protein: CASSSGEGYGYTF
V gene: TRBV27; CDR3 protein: CASSPSTDTQYF
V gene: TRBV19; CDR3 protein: CASRLSEDRAYEQYF
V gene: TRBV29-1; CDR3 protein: CSVSDRPDQETQYF
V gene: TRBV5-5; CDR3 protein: CASSSLAGAGTDTQYF
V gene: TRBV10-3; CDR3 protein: CAIHPRGTSGGAKVVNEQFF
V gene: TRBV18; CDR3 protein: CASSRGQGAMETQYF
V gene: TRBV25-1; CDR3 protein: CASSEDSYNEKLFF
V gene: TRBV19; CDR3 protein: CASSIDGGSYEQYF
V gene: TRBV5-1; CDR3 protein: CASSSTRDKEAFF
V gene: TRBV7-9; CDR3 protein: CASSPIHRSEQFF
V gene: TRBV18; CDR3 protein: CASSPPSAGTSGGARRETQYF
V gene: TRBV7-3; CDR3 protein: CASSFGTSGSYNEQFF
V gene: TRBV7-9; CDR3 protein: CASSRGEAPTEAFF
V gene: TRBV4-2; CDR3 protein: CASSQDVRGGPPQHF
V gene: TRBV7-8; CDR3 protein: CASSFGTGIGIYEQYF
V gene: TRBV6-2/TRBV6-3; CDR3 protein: CASSLAGETRGSKQYF
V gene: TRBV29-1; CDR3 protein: CSAAGTGELFF
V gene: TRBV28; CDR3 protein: CASSFLTGLQETQYF
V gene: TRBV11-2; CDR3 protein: CASSRGGPNTGELFF
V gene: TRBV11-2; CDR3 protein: CASGGQGLPSGNTEAFF
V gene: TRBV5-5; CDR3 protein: CASSPTGSHTDTQYF
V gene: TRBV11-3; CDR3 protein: CASSSSRGTEAFF
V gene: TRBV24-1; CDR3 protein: CATSETEQETQYF
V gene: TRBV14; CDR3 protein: CASSQDSGVDTQYF
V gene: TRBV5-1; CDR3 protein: CASSADFMRGNRNEQFF